Each of the 28 T cell receptor beta chains below was sequenced from the same sample in a study of blood T cell repertoires in COVID-19. The repertoire was sequenced with immunoSEQ multiplex PCR; TCRdb's copy has only in-frame clones and lacks some. The repertoire includes roughly 150,000 clones, over 75% of them detected once, and roughly 13% sits in the top ten. The sample comprised peripheral blood. All receptors derive from a man between 18 and 29 years old with COVID-19, enrolled during active disease.

V and J are TRBV19 and TRBJ2-3, with D possibly being TRBD2 (6 bases). CDR1 is LNHDA, CDR2 SQIVND, per germline (reference sequence). V lost 2 bases and J lost 0, with 12 bases in between. This CDR3 has 16 residues. Here the CDR3 reads CASSIPSGPSTDTQYF. Written as DNA, the CDR3 is TGTGCCAGTAGTATACCCAGCGGGCCTAGCACAGATACGCAGTATTTT.

The rearrangement joins TRBV10-3 to TRBJ2-3, with 7 bases matching TRBD2. This CDR3 has 16 residues. V was clipped by 0 bases and J by 2 bases; unmatched bases: 5. Germline lookup yields CDR1 ENHRY and CDR2 SYGVKD. The CDR3, as DNA: TGTGCCATCAGTGAGTCCTGGGAGCGGGACACAGATACGCAGTATTTT. This gives the protein CAISESWERDTDTQYF.

This rearrangement joins TRBV5-4 to TRBJ1-2; no clear D gene. Germline lookup yields CDR1 SGHNT and CDR2 YYREEE (reference sequence). The CDR3 extends over 16 amino acids. V shed 3 bases and J shed 0 bases, with 15 bases lying between them. CDR3 in DNA: TGTGCCAGCAGCTCGCCTCTCGAGTTAGCTAACTATGGCTACACCTTC. Its translation is CASSSPLELANYGYTF. Looking up the rest from reference TRBV5-4 and TRBJ1-2 gives the full variable domain: ETGVTQSPTHLIKTRGQQVTLRCSSQSGHNTVSWYQQALGQGPQFIFQYYREEENGRGNFPPRFSGLQFPNYSSELNVNALELDDSALYLCASSSPLELANYGYTFGSGTRLTVV.

The J gene is TRBJ2-2, the V gene TRBV7-9, with TRBD2 matching over 13 bases. The CDR3 runs 16 residues. From germline, CDR1 is SEHNR and CDR2 FQNEAQ (reference sequence). With V trimmed by 4 bases and J by 6 bases, 5 bases remained unmatched. CDR3 amino acids: CASSSGLAGDAGELFF. For the CDR3, the DNA is TGTGCCAGCAGCTCCGGACTAGCGGGAGACGCCGGGGAGCTGTTTTTT.

The V and J genes are TRBV7-9 and TRBJ1-1; tentatively, D is TRBD1 (5 bases). The germline gives CDR1 SEHNR, CDR2 FQNEAQ (reference sequence). The CDR3 loop spans 15 amino acids. Between the trimmed V and J ends, which lost 5 bases and 0 bases, there was a span of 13 bases. Here the CDR3 DNA reads TGTGCCAGCAGCAACCCGGGACTCATGAACACTGAAGCTTTCTTT. This codes for CASSNPGLMNTEAFF.

The CDR3 here is CSVGRAGAEQFF. The CDR3 DNA is TGCAGCGTGGGTCGGGCAGGGGCTGAGCAGTTCTTC. The V and J genes are TRBV29-1 and TRBJ2-1; D is perhaps TRBD1 (6 bases). The V end lost 6 bases, the J end lost 9 bases, and 15 bases lay between the germline ends. The CDR3 is 12 residues long. In germline, CDR1 is SQVTM, CDR2 ANQGSEA.

The chain combines TRBV29-1 with TRBJ1-4; 9 nucleotides align to TRBD1. The CDR3 has 14 amino acids. The junction had 4 bases not matched to a gene; V was cut back by 6 bases and J by 2 bases. In germline, CDR1 is SQVTM, CDR2 ANQGSEA. The CDR3 spells CSVSGQGTNEKLFF. CDR3 nucleotide sequence: TGCAGCGTATCAGGACAGGGGACTAATGAAAAACTGTTTTTT.

The chain couples TRBV5-8 to TRBJ2-5; TRBD1 matches 12 bases. V was pared by 0 bases and J by 5 bases, with 2 bases of the junction left unmatched. CDR1 is SGHTS, CDR2 YDEGEE, per germline. This CDR3 comprises 15 residues. CDR3 amino acids: CASSLGDRGLETQYF. CDR3 DNA sequence: TGTGCCAGCAGCTTGGGGGACAGGGGGCTGGAGACCCAGTACTTC.

This chain connects TRBV30 to TRBJ2-2; 8 nucleotides match TRBD2. Germline V lookup: CDR1 GTSNPN, CDR2 SVGIG (reference sequence). This CDR3 is 15 amino acids long. The V gene end was trimmed by 3 bases and the J gene end by 5 bases; junction bases not matched to a gene: 8. CDR3 sequence reads: CAWRGTSLGTGELFF. The CDR3 bases are TGTGCCTGGAGAGGGACTAGTCTCGGTACCGGGGAGCTGTTTTTT.

This chain connects TRBV28 to TRBJ2-7; perhaps TRBD1 as D (5 bases). There are 16 residues in the CDR3. V shed 4 bases and J shed 2 bases, with 18 bases lying between them. The germline V gene encodes CDR1 MDHEN and CDR2 SYDVKM. CDR3 DNA sequence: TGTGCCAGCAGTTACCCGAGGACAAGGGCAACCTACGAGCAGTACTTC. Its protein is CASSYPRTRATYEQYF.

The genes are TRBV4-3 and TRBJ1-2; D is possibly TRBD1 (5 bases). The CDR3 spans 14 residues. The germline V and J ends were trimmed by 4 bases and 1 base, with 10 bases remaining between them. Looked up from germline, CDR1 is LGHNA and CDR2 is YSLEER. CDR3 in amino acids: CASSPVDSNYGYTF. The CDR3 DNA follows: TGCGCCAGCAGCCCGGTAGACAGTAACTATGGCTACACCTTC.

The chain combines TRBV28 with TRBJ2-3; 7 bases are a match to TRBD2. The CDR3 runs 13 residues. Per the germline V gene, CDR1 is MDHEN and CDR2 is SYDVKM. V lost 6 bases to trimming and J lost 5 bases; unmatched junction nucleotides: 5. The CDR3 DNA follows: TGTGCCAGCAGACCTAGCGGTCAAGATACGCAGTATTTT. It yields the protein CASRPSGQDTQYF.

This chain connects TRBV24-1 to TRBJ2-5, with 10 bases that match TRBD2. Germline V gene sequence: CDR1 KGHDR, CDR2 SFDVKD. The CDR3 extends over 15 amino acids. The trim removed 3 bases at V and 5 bases at J, leaving 5 bases unmatched. The CDR3 DNA follows: TGTGCCACCAGTGATACTAGCGGGACCCTTGAGACCCAGTACTTC. This sequence encodes CATSDTSGTLETQYF.

The rearrangement uses TRBV7-2 and TRBJ2-7; TRBD1 agrees at 8 bases. CDR1 and CDR2 (germline): SGHTA, FQGNSA. Trimming cost V 5 bases and J 7 bases; bases outside gene matches: 13. CDR3 length: 15 amino acids. The CDR3 is CASSALRTGRSEQYF. The DNA of the CDR3 is TGTGCCAGCAGCGCACTAAGGACAGGGAGAAGTGAGCAGTACTTC.

The chain employs TRBV5-6 and TRBJ1-2; maybe TRBD1 (6 bases). The CDR3 spans 12 residues. V shed 1 base and J shed 13 bases, with 14 bases lying between them. The V gene's germline CDR1 is SGHDT and CDR2 YYEEEE. DNA for the CDR3: TGTGCCAGCAGCTTGCGGAACAGGGATTTCACCTTC. Protein product: CASSLRNRDFTF.

The chain has TRBV9 and TRBJ2-1; possibly TRBD2 for D (5 bases). The CDR3 loop spans 13 amino acids. Between the trimmed V and J ends, which lost 4 bases and 9 bases, there was a span of 14 bases. Germline V gene sequence: CDR1 SGDLS, CDR2 YYNGEE. This CDR3 reads CASSSPGLLEQFF. For the CDR3, the DNA is TGTGCCAGCAGCTCCCCCGGACTTCTTGAGCAGTTCTTC.

The chain is built from TRBV18 and TRBJ1-3, with D possibly being TRBD1 (6 bases). CDR1 and CDR2 (germline): KGHSH, LQKENI. Trimming took off 7 bases at V and 2 bases at J, with 9 bases between the two ends. The CDR3 totals 13 residues. The CDR3 here is CASWTATGNTIYF. CDR3 bases: TGTGCCAGCTGGACAGCCACTGGAAACACCATATATTTT.

The rearrangement uses TRBV24-1 and TRBJ2-5; D remains ambiguous. CDR3 size: 14 residues. The V gene's germline CDR1 is KGHDR and CDR2 SFDVKD. The ends were cut back, 3 bases at V and 0 bases at J, with 7 bases in the middle. CDR3 region: CATSDAGYQETQYF. The CDR3 coding sequence is TGTGCCACCAGTGATGCCGGGTACCAAGAGACCCAGTACTTC.

V gene TRBV13 combines with J gene TRBJ2-3, with 13 bases that match TRBD2. The V and J ends lost 1 base and 10 bases, in that order; junction bases with no gene match: 14. This CDR3 is 18 amino acids long. From germline, CDR1 is PRHDT and CDR2 FYEKMQ (reference sequence). The CDR3 sequence: CASSLVDPRTSGRHSQYF. The CDR3 nucleotides read TGTGCCAGCAGCTTAGTGGATCCGAGGACTAGCGGGAGACACTCGCAGTATTTT.

Many counts were recorded for this clone. V usage is TRBV7-9 and J usage is TRBJ1-6, with TRBD1 identical over 7 bases. After removal of 4 bases from V and 10 bases from J, the junction contained 7 bases not matched to a gene. Germline V gene sequence: CDR1 SEHNR, CDR2 FQNEAQ (reference sequence). The length of the CDR3 is 14 residues. In DNA, the CDR3 is TGTGCCAGCAGCTGGACAGGAGAAGGCTCACCCCTCCACTTT. Amino acid sequence: CASSWTGEGSPLHF.

The rearrangement links TRBV11-2 to TRBJ1-1; D not certain. The V end was cut by 0 bases, the J end by 1 base, with 6 bases between. CDR1 is SGHAT, CDR2 FQNNGV, per germline. The CDR3 length is 14 residues. CDR3 DNA sequence: TGTGCCAGCAGCTTAGACTCCTGGAACACTGAAGCTTTCTTT. Residues: CASSLDSWNTEAFF.

The V gene is TRBV15, the J gene TRBJ2-7; no reliable D call. The V end lost 0 bases, the J end lost 6 bases, and 6 bases lay between the germline ends. Germline V gene sequence: CDR1 LNHNV, CDR2 YYDKDF (reference sequence). The CDR3 contains 12 residues. The chain's CDR3 is CATSRERIEQYF. Written as DNA, the CDR3 is TGTGCCACCAGCAGAGAGCGAATCGAGCAGTACTTC.

The chain uses TRBV5-8 and TRBJ2-5; TRBD2 matches 11 bases. Germline CDR1 SGHTS, CDR2 YDEGEE. V was pared by 6 bases and J by 4 bases, with 8 bases of the junction left unmatched. This CDR3 region has 15 residues. CDR3 coding DNA: TGTGCCAGCACCTTTAGCGGGAGGGCCGCAGAGACCCAGTACTTC. Protein product: CASTFSGRAAETQYF.

This chain joins TRBV4-1 and TRBJ1-4, with 7 bases matching TRBD1. Trimming removed 0 bases from V and 4 bases from J; junction bases left unmatched: 8. CDR1 is MGHRA, CDR2 YSYEKL, per germline. The CDR3 contains 17 residues. The CDR3 loop reads CASSQDAGQNFNEKLFF. CDR3 in DNA: TGCGCCAGCAGCCAAGATGCGGGACAGAACTTTAATGAAAAACTGTTTTTT.

Concerning this clone: This sample includes further DNA sequences coding for the same CDR3. The V gene is TRBV11-2, the J gene TRBJ2-7; 7 bases agree with TRBD1. Germline CDR1 and CDR2: SGHAT and FQNNGV. The V gene end was trimmed by 3 bases and the J gene end by 1 base; junction bases not matched to a gene: 0. The CDR3 spans 13 residues. The CDR3 coding sequence is TGTGCCAGCAGCTTGGGACAGTCCTACGAGCAGTACTTC. It specifies CASSLGQSYEQYF.

V and J are TRBV29-1 and TRBJ2-5, with D maybe TRBD2 (5 bases). The V end lost 5 bases, the J end lost 1 base, and 14 bases lay between the germline ends. Per the germline V gene, CDR1 is SQVTM and CDR2 is ANQGSEA. This CDR3 is built from 14 residues. In DNA form, the CDR3 reads TGCAGCGTTCGCGGGCGGCTGATCCAAGAGACCCAGTACTTC. It yields the protein CSVRGRLIQETQYF.

The rearrangement links TRBV28 to TRBJ2-1, with D possibly being TRBD2 (6 bases). V was clipped by 8 bases and J by 4 bases, with 15 bases between them. The CDR3 runs 14 residues. Germline CDR1 MDHEN, CDR2 SYDVKM. CDR3 DNA sequence: TGTGCCAGCGGAGGGGACTTGGGATACAATGAGCAGTTCTTC. It codes for CASGGDLGYNEQFF. Drawing the rest from reference TRBV28 and TRBJ2-1, the complete variable domain is DVKVTQSSRYLVKRTGEKVFLECVQDMDHENMFWYRQDPGLGLRLIYFSYDVKMKEKGDIPEGYSVSREKKERFSLILESASTNQTSMYLCASGGDLGYNEQFFGPGTRLTVL.

This sequence joins TRBV10-3 and TRBJ1-1; D gene uncertain. This CDR3 has 13 amino acids. Trimming removed 3 bases from V and 10 bases from J, with 15 bases in between. The germline V gene encodes CDR1 ENHRY and CDR2 SYGVKD. The CDR3 loop reads CAISDPRGKSAFF. CDR3 sequence (DNA): TGTGCCATCAGTGATCCAAGAGGCAAATCAGCTTTCTTT.